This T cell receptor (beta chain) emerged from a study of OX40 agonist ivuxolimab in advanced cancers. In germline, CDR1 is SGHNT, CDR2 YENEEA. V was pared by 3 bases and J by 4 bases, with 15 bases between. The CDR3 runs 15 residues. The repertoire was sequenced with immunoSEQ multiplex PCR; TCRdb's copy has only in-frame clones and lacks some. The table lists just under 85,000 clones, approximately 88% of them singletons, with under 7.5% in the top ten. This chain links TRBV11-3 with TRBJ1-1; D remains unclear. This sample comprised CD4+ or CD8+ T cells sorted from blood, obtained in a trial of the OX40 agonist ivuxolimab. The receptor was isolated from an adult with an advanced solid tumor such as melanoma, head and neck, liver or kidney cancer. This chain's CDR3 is CASSFLGRPPTEAFF. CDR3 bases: TGTGCCAGCAGCTTCCTTGGGAGGCCGCCCACTGAAGCTTTCTTT.